The clone carrying this T cell receptor (beta chain) was found many times. The germline CDR1 and CDR2 sequences are SGHDN and FVKESK. Trimming removed 3 bases from V and 3 bases from J, with 13 bases in between. This CDR3 is built from 15 residues. Construction of the TCR beta libraries employed iRepertoire HTBI primers in conjunction with Arm-PCR of CDR3 regions. TCRdb independently ran MiXCR on the multiplex PCR reads; one entry per CDR3 protein. The sample holds 400,000 to 500,000 distinct CDR3 sequences, just under 15% seen once. This entry is derived from a study of regulatory T cells in long-lasting Graves disease. The time point denotes: newly diagnosed GD, antithyroid drugs for less than 3 months. The authors made the TCR library using RNA they extracted from PBMCs. The patients included were those that came from an endocrinology department in Xi'an, China. Separately, the same data were catalogued under a study of T cells in Graves' hyperthyroidism and ophthalmopathy. As reported in that work: The HTBI set primed first-round TCR CDR3 RT-PCR.

This specimen was peripheral blood mononuclear cells (PBMCs), taken at new diagnosis, from a patient treated with antithyroid drugs. J is TRBJ2-3 and V is TRBV14, with a possible D match to TRBD2 (6 bases). The clonotype was recovered from a woman aged 25 to 45 with Graves disease. The CDR3 DNA sequence: TGTGCCAGCAGCCAGGAGGGGCATTGGACAGATACGCAGTATTTT. Encoded protein: CASSQEGHWTDTQYF.